The 2 T cell receptor beta chains below all came from one sample that was sequenced in a study of T cell responses to AZD1222 COVID-19 vaccine. Profiling relied on immunoSEQ multiplex PCR, and the TCRdb table lists in-frame clones only, not all of them. The sample lists about 160,000 clones; around 90% were seen once. The source was peripheral blood, collected on day 0 of AZD1222 vaccination. Receptor source: an adult in good health.

This chain links TRBV4-3 with TRBJ2-7; perhaps D is TRBD1 or TRBD2 (5 bases each). The CDR3 extends over 15 amino acids. V shed 0 bases and J shed 3 bases, with 12 bases lying between them. Germline V lookup: CDR1 LGHNA, CDR2 YSLEER. CDR3 loop: CASSQELGTIYEQYF. The CDR3 nucleotides are TGCGCCAGCAGCCAAGAGCTAGGGACGATCTACGAGCAGTACTTC.

V is TRBV5-1 and J is TRBJ2-7; the D gene could be TRBD1 or TRBD2 (5 bases each). The germline V gene encodes CDR1 SGHRS and CDR2 YFSETQ. V lost 1 base, J lost 1 base, and 12 bases lay in between. The CDR3 spans 15 residues. CDR3 in DNA: TGCGCCAGCAGCTTGCGGGCTGGGGGTTCCTACGAGCAGTACTTC. Amino acid sequence: CASSLRAGGSYEQYF.